Below are 28 T cell receptor beta chains sequenced from a single sample in a study of blood T cell repertoires in COVID-19. The assay was immunoSEQ multiplex PCR, and TCRdb's table has in-frame clones only and misses some. In the table there are around 180,000 clones, 84% of which are singletons. Sequenced material: PBMCs or T cells enriched from blood (not recorded which). The receptors originated from a man aged 50 to 60 who had recovered from COVID-19.

The rearrangement links TRBV7-2 to TRBJ2-3; 7 bases fit TRBD1. This CDR3 spans 15 amino acids. CDR1 is SGHTA, CDR2 FQGNSA, per germline. V lost 3 bases to trimming and J lost 2 bases; unmatched junction nucleotides: 5. CDR3 protein: CASSFGQALTDTQYF. In DNA form, the CDR3 reads TGTGCCAGCAGCTTCGGACAGGCCCTCACAGATACGCAGTATTTT.

The V call is TRBV5-4, the J call TRBJ2-2, with TRBD1 matching 7 bases. The CDR3 consists of 13 residues. The V gene's germline CDR1 is SGHNT and CDR2 YYREEE (reference sequence). V was clipped by 4 bases and J by 7 bases; unmatched bases: 4. CDR3 region: CASSQQGYGELFF. The CDR3 DNA is TGTGCCAGCAGCCAACAGGGGTACGGGGAGCTGTTTTTT.

A few counts support this clone. The J gene is TRBJ2-7, the V gene TRBV19; 8 bases are a match to TRBD1. This CDR3 comprises 13 residues. In germline, CDR1 is LNHDA, CDR2 SQIVND (reference sequence). J was trimmed by 2 bases and V by 5 bases; bases with no gene match: 2. The CDR3 here is CASSPTGAYEQYF. The CDR3 DNA sequence: TGTGCCAGTAGTCCGACAGGGGCCTACGAGCAGTACTTC.

The V call is TRBV5-8, the J call TRBJ1-6; TRBD1 is a possible D gene (6 bases). Deletions cut 2 bases from V and 17 bases from J, with 20 bases between. Germline V gene data show CDR1 as SGHTS and CDR2 as YDEGEE. The CDR3 loop spans 14 amino acids. The CDR3 sequence: CASSLRTAIVYFHF. The CDR3 DNA reads TGTGCCAGCAGCTTACGGACAGCTATCGTTTATTTCCACTTT.

This clone has just one count. The genes are TRBV20-1 and TRBJ1-2; D might be TRBD1 (5 bases). Trimming cost V 3 bases and J 7 bases, with 9 bases left between them. CDR3 length: 11 residues. CDR1 and CDR2 (germline): DFQATT, SNEGSKA (reference sequence). CDR3 region: CSASRAPGYTF. CDR3 nucleotides: TGCAGTGCTAGCAGGGCCCCTGGCTACACCTTC.

This chain links TRBV6-5 with TRBJ2-2; 8 bases are a match to TRBD1. In germline, CDR1 is MNHEY, CDR2 SVGAGI. After removal of 8 bases from V and 4 bases from J, the junction contained 9 bases not matched to a gene. There are 15 residues in the CDR3. Here the CDR3 reads CASGLTGGITGELFF. CDR3 sequence (DNA): TGTGCCAGCGGTTTAACAGGGGGTATCACCGGGGAGCTGTTTTTT.

A remark on this clone: This sample includes further DNA sequences coding for the same CDR3. The V gene is TRBV18, the J gene TRBJ1-1, with unresolved D. The CDR3 spans 12 residues. Trimming pared 6 bases from V and 5 bases from J, leaving 10 bases between. CDR1 and CDR2 from the germline V gene are KGHSH and LQKENI. The CDR3 DNA is TGTGCCAGCTCCCCCGGTCGAACTGAAGCTTTCTTT. Its translation: CASSPGRTEAFF.

The V call is TRBV10-3, the J call TRBJ1-2; a weak D match, TRBD1 (6 bases). Trimming cost V 3 bases and J 0 bases, with 11 bases left between them. This CDR3 is 15 amino acids long. CDR1 ENHRY and CDR2 SYGVKD come from the germline V gene. In DNA form, the CDR3 reads TGTGCCATCAGTGACTCTACAGGGCCTAACTATGGCTACACCTTC. Its protein is CAISDSTGPNYGYTF.

The chain uses TRBV10-3 and TRBJ1-1; 7 nucleotides match TRBD1. J was trimmed by 3 bases and V by 6 bases; bases with no gene match: 4. CDR3 length: 13 residues. Germline V gene lookup returns CDR1 ENHRY and CDR2 SYGVKD. CDR3 nucleotide sequence: TGTGCCATCAGGGGGACAGCTGACACTGAAGCTTTCTTT. Translated, it gives CAIRGTADTEAFF.

This chain uses TRBV5-1 with TRBJ2-5, with 7 bases matching TRBD2. Germline lookup yields CDR1 SGHRS and CDR2 YFSETQ. V dropped 0 bases and J dropped 5; count of bases not matched to a gene: 4. CDR3 size: 14 residues. In DNA form, the CDR3 reads TGCGCCAGCAGCTTGGCGGTCGGGGGGGAGACCCAGTACTTC. Its protein product is CASSLAVGGETQYF.

The rearrangement uses TRBV2 and TRBJ1-2, with 9 bases identical to TRBD1. V was clipped by 4 bases and J by 4 bases; unmatched bases: 4. CDR1 and CDR2 (germline): SNHLY, FYNNEI. The CDR3 is 14 amino acids. The CDR3 DNA reads TGTGCCAGCAGTGTTGGACAGGGGAGCTATGGCTACACCTTC. It codes for CASSVGQGSYGYTF.

CDR3 DNA: TGTGCCAGAAGCTTGGCAGGGGGAGGCCAGCCCCAGCATTTT. This sequence encodes CARSLAGGGQPQHF. The V gene is TRBV5-3, the J gene TRBJ1-5, with 7 bases that match TRBD1. TRBV5-3 is an open reading frame, and its role is uncertain. The CDR3 runs to 14 residues. The trim removed 0 bases at V and 7 bases at J, leaving 4 bases unmatched.

There are many counts of this clone. The chain uses TRBV7-2 and TRBJ1-5; 8 bases agree with TRBD1. CDR1 SGHTA and CDR2 FQGNSA come from the germline V gene. This CDR3 has 15 amino acids. Trimming removed 5 bases from V and 3 bases from J; junction bases left unmatched: 6. The DNA of the CDR3 is TGTGCCAGCAGCCCGACAGGGGAGCCCAATCAGCCCCAGCATTTT. Encoded protein: CASSPTGEPNQPQHF.

The rearrangement links TRBV3-1 (or the pseudogene TRBV3-2) to TRBJ2-7; 7 positions agree with TRBD2. Germline lookup yields CDR1 LGHDT and CDR2 YNNKEL (reference sequence). The CDR3 totals 15 residues. The J segment lost 4 bases and the V segment lost 1 base, leaving 7 bases of the junction unmatched. CDR3 amino acids: CASSQVFAGVYEQYF. CDR3 bases: TGTGCCAGCAGCCAAGTTTTTGCGGGGGTTTACGAGCAGTACTTC.

V usage is TRBV9 and J usage is TRBJ2-5; the match to TRBD2 covers 12 bases. This CDR3 spans 16 amino acids. Losses at the gene ends were 0 bases for V and 5 bases for J; bases not matched to a gene: 5. Per the germline V gene, CDR1 is SGDLS and CDR2 is YYNGEE. The CDR3 DNA reads TGTGCCAGCAGCGTAGATCTAGCGGGGGGGCCCGAGACCCAGTACTTC. Its protein is CASSVDLAGGPETQYF.

This chain uses TRBV7-2 with TRBJ1-3; TRBD1 might be the D (5 bases). The CDR3 has 12 amino acids. Trimming pared 5 bases from V and 9 bases from J, leaving 11 bases between. Germline V lookup: CDR1 SGHTA, CDR2 FQGNSA. The CDR3 sequence: CASSPRGGTIYF. The CDR3 DNA reads TGTGCCAGCAGCCCTAGGGGAGGCACCATATATTTT.

J is TRBJ2-3 and V is TRBV5-1; D might be TRBD2 (5 bases). From germline, CDR1 is SGHRS and CDR2 YFSETQ. The CDR3 has 14 amino acids. The germline V and J ends were trimmed by 3 bases and 3 bases, with 11 bases remaining between them. The CDR3 DNA reads TGCGCCAGCAGCTCCGGCCGGGGTACAGATACGCAGTATTTT. Translated, it gives CASSSGRGTDTQYF.

V usage is TRBV6-4 and J usage is TRBJ1-5; no firm D call. This CDR3 is 13 amino acids long. Trimming took off 4 bases at V and 6 bases at J, with 10 bases between the two ends. Germline CDR1 and CDR2: MRHNA and SNTAGT. For the CDR3, the DNA is TGTGCCAGCAGTGTGGAGGCAAGTCAGCCCCAGCATTTT. It translates to CASSVEASQPQHF.

This clone turned up a few times. The CDR3 sequence is CASSSGTGGHEQYF. The CDR3 DNA reads as TGCGCCAGCAGCTCCGGGACAGGGGGCCACGAGCAGTACTTC. The chain couples TRBV5-1 to TRBJ2-7; 12 nucleotides match TRBD1. The V and J ends lost 3 bases and 5 bases, in that order; junction bases with no gene match: 3. The CDR3 runs to 14 residues. Looked up from germline, CDR1 is SGHRS and CDR2 is YFSETQ.

The gene calls are TRBV5-4 and TRBJ2-5, with 8 bases fitting TRBD2. V gave up 4 bases and J gave up 7 bases; unmatched junction bases: 3. The germline CDR1 and CDR2 sequences are SGHNT and YYREEE (reference sequence). CDR3 length: 12 amino acids. As DNA, the CDR3 is TGTGCCAGCAGCCCGGGGGGGAGGACCCAGTACTTC. This translates into CASSPGGRTQYF.

The gene calls are TRBV21-1 and TRBJ1-1; TRBD1, the table's D call, was not compared with the DNA. TRBV21-1 is recorded as a pseudogene. This CDR3 contains 11 residues. In nucleotides, the CDR3 is TGTGCCAGCAGCACCCAAACTGAAGCTTTCTTT. As protein: CASSTQTEAFF.

This rearrangement joins TRBV5-1 to TRBJ1-4, with 9 bases lining up with TRBD1. V trimming: 3 bases; J trimming: 7 bases; junction bases outside the gene matches: 4. Per the germline V gene, CDR1 is SGHRS and CDR2 is YFSETQ. This CDR3 spans 14 amino acids. The CDR3 sequence: CASSSGTGSEKLFF. The DNA for the CDR3 is TGCGCCAGCAGCTCCGGGACAGGGAGTGAAAAACTGTTTTTT.

The chain is built from TRBV4-1 and TRBJ1-2; D unclear. CDR1 is MGHRA, CDR2 YSYEKL, per germline. V lost 1 base, J lost 6 bases, and 9 bases lay in between. CDR3 length: 13 amino acids. CDR3 sequence reads: CASSQALFNGYTF. CDR3 DNA sequence: TGCGCCAGCAGCCAAGCCCTATTTAATGGCTACACCTTC.

The CDR3 nucleotides read TGTGCCAGTACTAAAAGGCAGACGGGGGAAAAACTGTTTTTT. This gives the protein CASTKRQTGEKLFF. The chain uses TRBV19 and TRBJ1-4, with no clear D. The V end lost 7 bases, the J end lost 8 bases, and 17 bases lay between the germline ends. Germline V gene lookup returns CDR1 LNHDA and CDR2 SQIVND (reference sequence). The CDR3 consists of 14 residues. The complete variable domain, with remaining parts taken from reference TRBV19 and TRBJ1-4, reads DGGITQSPKYLFRKEGQNVTLSCEQNLNHDAMYWYRQDPGQGLRLIYYSQIVNDFQKGDIAEGYSVSREKKESFPLTVTSAQKNPTAFYLCASTKRQTGEKLFFGSGTQLSVL.

The genes are TRBV5-1 and TRBJ2-5, with 9 bases fitting TRBD2. This CDR3 contains 14 residues. V gave up 5 bases and J gave up 1 base; unmatched junction bases: 3. The germline CDR1 and CDR2 sequences are SGHRS and YFSETQ. The chain's CDR3 is CASRGGGVQETQYF. The CDR3 nucleotides are TGCGCCAGCAGAGGCGGGGGGGTCCAAGAGACCCAGTACTTC.

The chain combines TRBV6-2 or TRBV6-3 with TRBJ2-7, with D unresolved. From germline, CDR1 is MNHEY and CDR2 SVGEGT. The CDR3 loop spans 15 amino acids. Deletions cut 2 bases from V and 3 bases from J, with 14 bases between. CDR3 residues: CASSYVRSSRYEQYF. CDR3 coding DNA: TGTGCCAGCAGTTACGTCAGGTCCTCGCGCTACGAGCAGTACTTC.

The chain is built from TRBV28 and TRBJ1-2; 10 positions match TRBD1. Looked up from germline, CDR1 is MDHEN and CDR2 is SYDVKM. Unmatched junction bases numbered 8, after V lost 4 bases and J lost 6 bases. The CDR3 runs to 15 residues. CDR3 residues: CASSSSGTGVNGYTF. DNA of the CDR3: TGTGCCAGCAGTTCATCCGGGACAGGGGTGAATGGCTACACCTTC.

This chain connects TRBV12-3 or TRBV12-4 to TRBJ2-3; 8 bases are a match to TRBD2. CDR3 length: 13 amino acids. The V gene end was trimmed by 6 bases and the J gene end by 4 bases; junction bases not matched to a gene: 3. The CDR3 here is CASRPGGADTQYF. The CDR3 DNA sequence: TGTGCCAGCAGACCGGGAGGGGCAGATACGCAGTATTTT.